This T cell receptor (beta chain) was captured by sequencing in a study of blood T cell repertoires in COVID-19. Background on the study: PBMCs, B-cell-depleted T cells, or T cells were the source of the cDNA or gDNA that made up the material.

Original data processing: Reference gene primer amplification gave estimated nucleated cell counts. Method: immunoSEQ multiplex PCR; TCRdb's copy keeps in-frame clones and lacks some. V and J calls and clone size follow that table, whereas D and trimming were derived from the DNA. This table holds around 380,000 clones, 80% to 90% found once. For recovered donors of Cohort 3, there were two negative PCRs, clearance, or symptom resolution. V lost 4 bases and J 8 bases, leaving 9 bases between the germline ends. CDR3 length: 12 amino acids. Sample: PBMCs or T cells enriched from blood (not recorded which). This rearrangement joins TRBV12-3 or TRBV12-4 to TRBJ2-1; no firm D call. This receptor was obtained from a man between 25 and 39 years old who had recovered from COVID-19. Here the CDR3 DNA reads TGTGCCAGCAGTTCCCTTATCGATGAGCAGTTCTTC. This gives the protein CASSSLIDEQFF.